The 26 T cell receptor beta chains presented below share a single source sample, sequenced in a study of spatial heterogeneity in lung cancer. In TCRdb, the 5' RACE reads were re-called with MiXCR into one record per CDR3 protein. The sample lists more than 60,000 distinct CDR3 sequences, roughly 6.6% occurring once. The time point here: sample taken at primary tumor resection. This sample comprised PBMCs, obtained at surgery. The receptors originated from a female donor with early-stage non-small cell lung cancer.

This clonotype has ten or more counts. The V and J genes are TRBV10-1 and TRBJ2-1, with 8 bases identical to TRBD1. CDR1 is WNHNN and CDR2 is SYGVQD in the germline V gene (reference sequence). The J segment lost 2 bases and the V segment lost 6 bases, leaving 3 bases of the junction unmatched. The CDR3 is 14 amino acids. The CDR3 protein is CASSLTGAYNEQFF. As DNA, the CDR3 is TGCGCCAGCAGCCTGACAGGGGCCTACAATGAGCAGTTCTTC.

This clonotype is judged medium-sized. The CDR3 reads CASSWDPSYEQYF. As DNA, the CDR3 is TGTGCCAGCAGCTGGGACCCTTCCTACGAGCAGTACTTC. V gene TRBV7-9 combines with J gene TRBJ2-7; perhaps D is TRBD1 or TRBD2 (5 bases each). Deletions cut 4 bases from V and 1 base from J, with 8 bases between. Per germline, CDR1 SEHNR and CDR2 FQNEAQ (reference sequence). The length of the CDR3 is 13 residues. The full variable domain, its missing parts supplied by reference TRBV7-9 and TRBJ2-7, is DTGVSQNPRHKITKRGQNVTFRCDPISEHNRLYWYRQTLGQGPEFLTYFQNEAQLEKSRLLSDRFSAERPKGSFSTLEIQRTEQGDSAMYLCASSWDPSYEQYFGPGTRLTVT.

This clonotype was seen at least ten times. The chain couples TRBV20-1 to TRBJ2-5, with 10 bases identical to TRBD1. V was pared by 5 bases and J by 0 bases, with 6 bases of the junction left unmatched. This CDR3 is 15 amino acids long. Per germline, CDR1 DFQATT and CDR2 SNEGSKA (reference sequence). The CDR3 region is CSAQTGGPYQETQYF. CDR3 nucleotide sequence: TGCAGTGCTCAGACAGGGGGCCCGTACCAAGAGACCCAGTACTTC.

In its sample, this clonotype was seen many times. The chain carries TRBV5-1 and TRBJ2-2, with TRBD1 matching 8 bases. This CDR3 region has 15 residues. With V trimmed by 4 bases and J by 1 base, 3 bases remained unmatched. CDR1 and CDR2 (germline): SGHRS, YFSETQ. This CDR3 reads CASSRGTGNTGELFF. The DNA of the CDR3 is TGCGCCAGCAGCCGAGGGACAGGGAACACCGGGGAGCTGTTTTTT.

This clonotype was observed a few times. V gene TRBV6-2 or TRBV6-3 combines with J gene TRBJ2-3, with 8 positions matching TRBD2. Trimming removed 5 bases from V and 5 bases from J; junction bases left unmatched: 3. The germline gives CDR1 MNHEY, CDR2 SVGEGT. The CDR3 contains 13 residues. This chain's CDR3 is CASSQLAVDTQYF. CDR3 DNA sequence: TGTGCCAGCAGTCAACTAGCGGTAGATACGCAGTATTTT.

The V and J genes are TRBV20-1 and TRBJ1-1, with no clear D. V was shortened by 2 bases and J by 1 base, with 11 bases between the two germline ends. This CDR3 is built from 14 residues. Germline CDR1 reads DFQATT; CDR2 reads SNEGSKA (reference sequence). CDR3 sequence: CSARRSGPNTEAFF. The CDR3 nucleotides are TGCAGTGCTAGACGGTCCGGCCCGAACACTGAAGCTTTCTTT.

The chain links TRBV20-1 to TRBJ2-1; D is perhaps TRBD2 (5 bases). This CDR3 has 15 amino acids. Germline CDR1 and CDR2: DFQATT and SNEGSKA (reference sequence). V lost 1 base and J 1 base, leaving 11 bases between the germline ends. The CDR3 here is CSARVGSTSYNEQFF. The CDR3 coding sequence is TGCAGTGCTAGAGTAGGGAGTACATCCTACAATGAGCAGTTCTTC.

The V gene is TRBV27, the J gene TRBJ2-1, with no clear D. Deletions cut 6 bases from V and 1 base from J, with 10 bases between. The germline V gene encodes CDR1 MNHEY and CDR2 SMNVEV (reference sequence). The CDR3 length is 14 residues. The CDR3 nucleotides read TGTGCCAGCAGGAGGCTCGGTTCCTACAATGAGCAGTTCTTC. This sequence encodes CASRRLGSYNEQFF.

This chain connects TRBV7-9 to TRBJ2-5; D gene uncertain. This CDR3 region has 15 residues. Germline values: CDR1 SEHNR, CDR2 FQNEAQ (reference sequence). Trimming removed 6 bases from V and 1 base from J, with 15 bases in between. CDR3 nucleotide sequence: TGTGCCAGCAGTCCTAGGGTCTCCGTCCAAGAGACCCAGTACTTC. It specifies CASSPRVSVQETQYF.

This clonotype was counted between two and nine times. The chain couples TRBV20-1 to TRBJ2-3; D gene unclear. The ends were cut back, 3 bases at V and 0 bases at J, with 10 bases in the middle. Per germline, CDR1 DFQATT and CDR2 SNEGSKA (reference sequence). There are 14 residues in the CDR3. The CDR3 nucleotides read TGCAGTGCTAGCAGGACGGTGAGCACAGATACGCAGTATTTT. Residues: CSASRTVSTDTQYF.

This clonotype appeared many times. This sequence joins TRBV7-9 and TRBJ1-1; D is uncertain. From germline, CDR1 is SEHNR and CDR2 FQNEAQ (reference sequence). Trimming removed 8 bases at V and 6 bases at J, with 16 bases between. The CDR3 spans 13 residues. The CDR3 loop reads CASFPPGVPEAFF. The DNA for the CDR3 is TGTGCCAGCTTCCCCCCGGGAGTCCCTGAAGCTTTCTTT.

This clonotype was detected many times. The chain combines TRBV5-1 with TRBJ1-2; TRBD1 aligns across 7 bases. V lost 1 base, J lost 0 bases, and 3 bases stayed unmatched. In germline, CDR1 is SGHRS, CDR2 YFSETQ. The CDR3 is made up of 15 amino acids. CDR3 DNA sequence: TGCGCCAGCAGCTTGAGGGACAGCCCTAACTATGGCTACACCTTC. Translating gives CASSLRDSPNYGYTF.

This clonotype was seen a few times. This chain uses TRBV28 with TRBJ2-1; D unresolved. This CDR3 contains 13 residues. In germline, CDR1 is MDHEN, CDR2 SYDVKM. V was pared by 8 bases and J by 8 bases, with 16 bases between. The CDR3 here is CASLSGPVDEQFF. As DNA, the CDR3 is TGTGCCAGCCTCTCCGGACCTGTAGATGAGCAGTTCTTC.

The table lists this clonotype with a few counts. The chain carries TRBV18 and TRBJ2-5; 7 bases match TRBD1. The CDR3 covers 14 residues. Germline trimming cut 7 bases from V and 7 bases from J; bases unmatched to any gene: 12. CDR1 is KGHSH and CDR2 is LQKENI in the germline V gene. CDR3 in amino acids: CASYPGDSDRTQYF. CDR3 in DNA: TGTGCCAGCTACCCCGGGGACAGCGACCGGACCCAGTACTTC.

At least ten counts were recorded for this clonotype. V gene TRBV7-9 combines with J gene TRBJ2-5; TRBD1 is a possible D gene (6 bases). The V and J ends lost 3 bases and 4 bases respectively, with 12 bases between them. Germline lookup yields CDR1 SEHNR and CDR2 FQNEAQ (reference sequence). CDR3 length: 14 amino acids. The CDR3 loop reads CASSFSQGRETQYF. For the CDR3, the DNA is TGTGCCAGCAGCTTCTCCCAGGGGCGAGAGACCCAGTACTTC.

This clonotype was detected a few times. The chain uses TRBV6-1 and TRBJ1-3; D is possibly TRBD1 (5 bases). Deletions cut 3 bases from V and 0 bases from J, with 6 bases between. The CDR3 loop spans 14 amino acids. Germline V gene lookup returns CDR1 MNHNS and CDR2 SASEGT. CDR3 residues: CASSEQGSGNTIYF. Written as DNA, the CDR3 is TGTGCCAGCAGTGAGCAGGGCTCTGGAAACACCATATATTTT.

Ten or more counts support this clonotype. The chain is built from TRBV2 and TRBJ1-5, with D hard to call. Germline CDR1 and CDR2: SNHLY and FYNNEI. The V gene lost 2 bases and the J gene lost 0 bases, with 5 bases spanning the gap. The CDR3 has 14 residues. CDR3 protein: CASSERDSNQPQHF. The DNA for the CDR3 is TGTGCCAGCAGTGAAAGGGATAGCAATCAGCCCCAGCATTTT.

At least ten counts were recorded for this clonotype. CDR3 sequence: CASSFGQGTYNEQFF. The CDR3, as DNA: TGTGCCAGCAGCTTTGGACAGGGGACCTACAATGAGCAGTTCTTC. The genes are TRBV5-8 and TRBJ2-1; 9 positions agree with TRBD1. The germline V gene has CDR1 SGHTS and CDR2 YDEGEE. The J segment lost 2 bases and the V segment lost 2 bases, leaving 2 bases of the junction unmatched. CDR3 length: 15 amino acids.

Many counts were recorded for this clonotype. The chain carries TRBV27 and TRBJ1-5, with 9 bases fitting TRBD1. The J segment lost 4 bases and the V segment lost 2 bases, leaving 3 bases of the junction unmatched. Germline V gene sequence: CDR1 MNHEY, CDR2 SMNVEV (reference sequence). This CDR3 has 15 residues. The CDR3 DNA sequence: TGTGCCAGCAGTTTACGGGGGACAGGGAATCAGCCCCAGCATTTT. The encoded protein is CASSLRGTGNQPQHF.

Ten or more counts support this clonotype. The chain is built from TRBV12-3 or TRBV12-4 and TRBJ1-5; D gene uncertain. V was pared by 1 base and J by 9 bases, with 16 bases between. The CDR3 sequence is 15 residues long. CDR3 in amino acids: CASSLDGGRSWPQHF. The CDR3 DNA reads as TGTGCCAGCAGTTTAGACGGCGGTAGAAGTTGGCCCCAGCATTTT.

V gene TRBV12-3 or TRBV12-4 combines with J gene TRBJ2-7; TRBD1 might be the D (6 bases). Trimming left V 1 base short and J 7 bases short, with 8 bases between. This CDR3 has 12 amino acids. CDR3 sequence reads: CASSLDRVEQYF. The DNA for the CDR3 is TGTGCCAGCAGTTTAGACAGGGTTGAGCAGTACTTC.

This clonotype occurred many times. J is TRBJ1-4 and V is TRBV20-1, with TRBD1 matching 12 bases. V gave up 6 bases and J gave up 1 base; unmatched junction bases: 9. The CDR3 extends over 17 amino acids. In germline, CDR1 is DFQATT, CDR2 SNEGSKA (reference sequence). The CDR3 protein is CSATGTGGAGTNEKLFF. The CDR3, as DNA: TGCAGTGCCACTGGGACAGGGGGCGCGGGAACTAATGAAAAACTGTTTTTT.

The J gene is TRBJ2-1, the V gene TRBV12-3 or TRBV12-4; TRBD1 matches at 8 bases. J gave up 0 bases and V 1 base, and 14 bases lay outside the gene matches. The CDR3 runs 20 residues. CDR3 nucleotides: TGTGCCAGCAGTTTAGGTAGGAGACAGGGGCTACCGAGCTCCTACAATGAGCAGTTCTTC. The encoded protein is CASSLGRRQGLPSSYNEQFF.

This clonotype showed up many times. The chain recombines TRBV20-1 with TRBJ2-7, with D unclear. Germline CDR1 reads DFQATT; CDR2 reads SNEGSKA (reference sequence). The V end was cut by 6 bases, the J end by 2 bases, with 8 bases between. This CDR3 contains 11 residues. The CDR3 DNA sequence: TGCAGTGCGGGCGCTACCTACGAGCAGTACTTC. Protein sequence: CSAGATYEQYF.

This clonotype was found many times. DNA for the CDR3: TGTGCCAGCAGCTTCTCAGCGGGAGGTGAGCAGTTCTTC. It encodes CASSFSAGGEQFF. The rearrangement uses TRBV7-2 and TRBJ2-1, with 9 nucleotides matching TRBD2. The CDR3 loop spans 13 amino acids. Germline V gene lookup returns CDR1 SGHTA and CDR2 FQGNSA. Trimming removed 3 bases from V and 9 bases from J; junction bases left unmatched: 3. The variable domain in full, completed from reference TRBV7-2 and TRBJ2-1, reads GAGVSQSPSNKVTEKGKDVELRCDPISGHTALYWYRQSLGQGLEFLIYFQGNSAPDKSGLPSDRFSAERTGGSVSTLTIQRTQQEDSAVYLCASSFSAGGEQFFGPGTRLTVL.

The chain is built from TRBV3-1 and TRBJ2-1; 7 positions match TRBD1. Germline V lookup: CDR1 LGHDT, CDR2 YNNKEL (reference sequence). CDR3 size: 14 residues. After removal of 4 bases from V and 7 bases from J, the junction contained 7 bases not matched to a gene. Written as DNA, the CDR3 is TGTGCCAGCAGCCTGGTACAGGGGTTGAATGAGCAGTTCTTC. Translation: CASSLVQGLNEQFF.